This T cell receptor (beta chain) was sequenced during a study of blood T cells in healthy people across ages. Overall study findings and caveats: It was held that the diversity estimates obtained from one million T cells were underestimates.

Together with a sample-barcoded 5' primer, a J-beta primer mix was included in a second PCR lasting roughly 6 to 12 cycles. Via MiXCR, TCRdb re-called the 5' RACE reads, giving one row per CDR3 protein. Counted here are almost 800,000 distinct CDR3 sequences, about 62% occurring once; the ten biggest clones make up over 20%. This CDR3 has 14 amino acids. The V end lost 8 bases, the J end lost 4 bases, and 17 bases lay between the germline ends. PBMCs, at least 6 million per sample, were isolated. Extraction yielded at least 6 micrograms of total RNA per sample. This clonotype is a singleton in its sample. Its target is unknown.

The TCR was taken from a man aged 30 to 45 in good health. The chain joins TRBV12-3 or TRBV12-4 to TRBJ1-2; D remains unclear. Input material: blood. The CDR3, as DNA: TGTGCCAGCTGGGGAATGGAGGGAACCTATGGCTACACCTTC. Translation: CASWGMEGTYGYTF.